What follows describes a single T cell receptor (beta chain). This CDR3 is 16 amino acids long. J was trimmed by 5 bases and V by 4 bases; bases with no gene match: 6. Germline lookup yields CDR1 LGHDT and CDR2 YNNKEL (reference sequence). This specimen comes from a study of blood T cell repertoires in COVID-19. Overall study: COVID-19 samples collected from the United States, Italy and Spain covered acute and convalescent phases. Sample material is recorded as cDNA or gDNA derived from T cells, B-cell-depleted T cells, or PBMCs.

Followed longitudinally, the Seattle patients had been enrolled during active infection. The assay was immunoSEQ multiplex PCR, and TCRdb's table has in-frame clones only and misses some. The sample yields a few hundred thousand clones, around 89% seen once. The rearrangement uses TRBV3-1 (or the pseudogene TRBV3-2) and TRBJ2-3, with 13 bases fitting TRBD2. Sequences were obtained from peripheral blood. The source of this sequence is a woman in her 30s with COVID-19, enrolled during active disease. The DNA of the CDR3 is TGTGCCAGCAGCCCCGGAGGGACTAGCGGGGTAGATACGCAGTATTTT. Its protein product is CASSPGGTSGVDTQYF.